The 21 T cell receptor beta chains given below trace back to one sample, sequenced in a study of T cell changes during pregnancy in multiple sclerosis. Assay: immunoSEQ multiplex PCR; the TCRdb copy retains only in-frame clones and omits some. The data hold tens of thousands of clones, with roughly 89% observed a single time. The specimen was CD4+ T cells from peripheral blood mononuclear cells, collected in the first trimester of pregnancy. All receptors come from a female donor with multiple sclerosis, enrolled in a pregnancy study.

About this clone itself: Other DNA sequences within the sample encode an identical CDR3. V gene TRBV19 combines with J gene TRBJ1-1; TRBD1 aligns across 9 bases. Germline V gene lookup returns CDR1 LNHDA and CDR2 SQIVND (reference sequence). With V trimmed by 2 bases and J by 1 base, 2 bases remained unmatched. This CDR3 has 15 residues. CDR3 in DNA: TGTGCCAGTAGTATAAGGGGACAGGGGAACACTGAAGCTTTCTTT. Protein: CASSIRGQGNTEAFF.

V is TRBV5-4 and J is TRBJ2-2; D perhaps matches TRBD1 (6 bases). Germline CDR1 is SGHNT and CDR2 is YYREEE (reference sequence). V was trimmed by 2 bases and J by 1 base, leaving 9 bases between them. CDR3 length equals 15 residues. DNA of the CDR3: TGTGCCAGCAGCTTCCAGGGGCTGAACACCGGGGAGCTGTTTTTT. Encoded protein: CASSFQGLNTGELFF.

Only one count was recorded for this clone. The chain has TRBV5-1 and TRBJ2-5; the match to TRBD1 covers 8 bases. The CDR3 has 15 amino acids. Germline V gene lookup returns CDR1 SGHRS and CDR2 YFSETQ. The junction had 7 bases not matched to a gene; V was cut back by 4 bases and J by 2 bases. The CDR3 loop is CASSPGTGAQETQYF. The CDR3 DNA reads as TGCGCCAGCAGCCCCGGGACAGGAGCGCAAGAGACCCAGTACTTC.

The chain has TRBV5-1 and TRBJ1-1; 8 bases line up with TRBD1. The germline gives CDR1 SGHRS, CDR2 YFSETQ. V was pared by 4 bases and J by 3 bases, with 11 bases of the junction left unmatched. CDR3 length equals 16 residues. CDR3 sequence (DNA): TGCGCCAGCAGCCCCGCCGGACAGGGAGTTTACACTGAAGCTTTCTTT. Its protein product is CASSPAGQGVYTEAFF.

The J gene is TRBJ2-3, the V gene TRBV14; maybe TRBD2 (6 bases). Per germline, CDR1 SGHDN and CDR2 FVKESK. V was clipped by 4 bases and J by 0 bases, with 20 bases between them. The CDR3 extends over 18 amino acids. CDR3: CASSRDARSSGSTDTQYF. In DNA, the CDR3 is TGTGCCAGCAGCCGAGATGCCCGTAGTAGCGGTAGCACAGATACGCAGTATTTT.

The V call is TRBV27, the J call TRBJ2-1; 11 bases line up with TRBD2. The J segment lost 13 bases and the V segment lost 3 bases, leaving 8 bases of the junction unmatched. Per germline, CDR1 MNHEY and CDR2 SMNVEV (reference sequence). The CDR3 contains 14 residues. DNA for the CDR3: TGTGCCAGCAGTTTGGTAGCGGGAGGGGTAAGCCAGTTCTTC. Translation gives CASSLVAGGVSQFF.

This clone was seen only once. The chain joins TRBV29-1 to TRBJ2-7, with a tentative D call TRBD1 (5 bases). The CDR3 totals 16 residues. The germline V gene encodes CDR1 SQVTM and CDR2 ANQGSEA. The ends were cut back, 5 bases at V and 1 base at J, with 21 bases in the middle. The CDR3 bases are TGCAGCGTTAAGTTTGTGGGGCAGGCTGCTTCCTACGAGCAGTACTTC. Translated: CSVKFVGQAASYEQYF.

The chain couples TRBV5-1 to TRBJ1-4; 8 bases agree with TRBD1. The CDR3 is 15 amino acids. V gave up 3 bases and J gave up 6 bases; unmatched junction bases: 7. Per the germline V gene, CDR1 is SGHRS and CDR2 is YFSETQ. CDR3 loop: CASSYRQGNDEKLFF. CDR3 DNA sequence: TGCGCCAGCAGCTACAGACAGGGGAATGATGAAAAACTGTTTTTT.

V and J are TRBV29-1 and TRBJ1-2, with D uncertain. V was trimmed by 3 bases and J by 3 bases, leaving 11 bases between them. Per the germline V gene, CDR1 is SQVTM and CDR2 is ANQGSEA. CDR3 length: 13 residues. The CDR3 DNA follows: TGCAGCGTTGATTCGGGGTTCGACTATGGCTACACCTTC. This gives the protein CSVDSGFDYGYTF.

Worth noting for this clone: A much larger clone lies one base from this, so it may be a read error. The genes are TRBV13 and TRBJ1-2; a weak D match, TRBD1 (6 bases). This CDR3 region has 12 residues. Trimming took off 3 bases at V and 6 bases at J, with 8 bases between the two ends. Germline CDR1 is PRHDT and CDR2 is FYEKMQ (reference sequence). CDR3: CASSFNRDGYTF. For the CDR3, the DNA is TGTGCCAGCAGCTTCAACAGGGATGGCTACACCTTC.

The V gene is TRBV27, the J gene TRBJ2-5, with D possibly being TRBD1 (6 bases). CDR1 and CDR2 from the germline V gene are MNHEY and SMNVEV (reference sequence). This CDR3 is built from 15 residues. Trimming left V 0 bases short and J 4 bases short, with 12 bases between. CDR3 amino acids: CASSLSIGRGETQYF. In DNA form, the CDR3 reads TGTGCCAGCAGTTTATCGATCGGCAGGGGAGAGACCCAGTACTTC.

This clone has just a few counts. CDR3 sequence: CASSLLGGEQYF. CDR3 DNA sequence: TGTGCCAGCAGTTTATTGGGGGGGGAGCAGTACTTC. The chain is built from TRBV28 and TRBJ2-7; TRBD2 agrees at 7 bases. Germline CDR1 is MDHEN and CDR2 is SYDVKM. The ends lost 1 base at V and 7 bases at J; junction bases unmatched: 1. The CDR3 length is 12 residues.

The V and J genes are TRBV5-1 and TRBJ2-1, with TRBD1 matching over 7 bases. V lost 0 bases and J lost 5; bases outside the gene matches: 5. This CDR3 has 15 residues. The V gene's germline CDR1 is SGHRS and CDR2 YFSETQ. As DNA, the CDR3 is TGCGCCAGCAGCTTGGGCCTGGGACAGAACAATGAGCAGTTCTTC. Protein: CASSLGLGQNNEQFF.

The gene calls are TRBV28 and TRBJ2-1, with D possibly being TRBD2 (5 bases). The CDR3 consists of 14 residues. The V gene's germline CDR1 is MDHEN and CDR2 SYDVKM. The V gene lost 8 bases and the J gene lost 1 base, with 12 bases spanning the gap. This CDR3 reads CASRSGGSYNEQFF. In DNA form, the CDR3 reads TGTGCCAGCCGGTCGGGCGGGTCCTACAATGAGCAGTTCTTC.

This chain joins TRBV15 and TRBJ1-3; D ambiguous. V dropped 1 base and J dropped 0 bases, with 19 bases sitting between them. The CDR3 loop spans 19 amino acids. Germline CDR1 and CDR2: LNHNV and YYDKDF (reference sequence). CDR3 amino acids: CATSRGIREGLASGNTIYF. In DNA, the CDR3 is TGTGCCACCAGCAGAGGGATCCGGGAAGGCCTAGCCTCTGGAAACACCATATATTTT.

The chain employs TRBV6-5 and TRBJ1-1, with D tentatively TRBD1 (5 bases). V lost 6 bases and J lost 4, with 12 bases in between. CDR1 MNHEY and CDR2 SVGAGI come from the germline V gene. The CDR3 has 13 amino acids. In DNA, the CDR3 is TGTGCCAGCAGCCGGGGGATCAGCACTGAAGCTTTCTTT. Its translation is CASSRGISTEAFF.

This chain links TRBV4-1 with TRBJ1-1; D is unresolved. CDR1 is MGHRA, CDR2 YSYEKL, per germline. Trimming took 2 bases from V and 2 from J, leaving 27 bases between them. The CDR3 consists of 20 residues. The CDR3 sequence: CASSQYVKGGRGKKNTEAFF. Written as DNA, the CDR3 is TGCGCCAGCAGCCAATACGTCAAGGGAGGCCGAGGCAAAAAAAACACTGAAGCTTTCTTT.

V is TRBV19 and J is TRBJ1-1, with D uncertain. This CDR3 has 15 residues. Germline assignment: CDR1 LNHDA and CDR2 SQIVND (reference sequence). V lost 6 bases to trimming and J lost 1 base, with 15 bases between them. Here the CDR3 DNA reads TGTGCCAGTAGGCCTCAGAGGGCCCCGAACACTGAAGCTTTCTTT. Its translation: CASRPQRAPNTEAFF.

In this sample, this clone turned up many times. This chain connects TRBV6-1 to TRBJ2-7; tentative D call: TRBD2 (6 bases). Trimming took 6 bases from V and 0 from J, leaving 12 bases between them. Germline V lookup: CDR1 MNHNS, CDR2 SASEGT. This CDR3 region has 14 residues. CDR3 sequence (DNA): TGTGCCAGCAGAAGGGACTTGACCTCCTACGAGCAGTACTTC. It specifies CASRRDLTSYEQYF.

The genes are TRBV5-4 and TRBJ1-1, with TRBD1 matching over 7 bases. Germline V CDR1 and CDR2: SGHNT, YYREEE (reference sequence). The trim removed 1 base at V and 1 base at J, leaving 10 bases unmatched. The CDR3 runs 17 residues. The CDR3 loop reads CASSLRLTGTRNTEAFF. In DNA form, the CDR3 reads TGTGCCAGCAGCTTGAGGCTGACAGGGACCCGGAACACTGAAGCTTTCTTT. Combining the CDR3 with reference TRBV5-4 and TRBJ1-1 gives the whole variable domain ETGVTQSPTHLIKTRGQQVTLRCSSQSGHNTVSWYQQALGQGPQFIFQYYREEENGRGNFPPRFSGLQFPNYSSELNVNALELDDSALYLCASSLRLTGTRNTEAFFGQGTRLTVV.

The chain uses TRBV7-9 and TRBJ2-1; TRBD2 aligns across 8 bases. The CDR3 has 16 residues. Germline CDR1 and CDR2: SEHNR and FQNEAQ (reference sequence). V shed 8 bases, J shed 2 bases, and the junction held 11 bases outside the gene matches. The CDR3 reads CASPGALAAPYNEQFF. The CDR3 DNA is TGTGCCAGCCCAGGGGCACTAGCGGCCCCCTACAATGAGCAGTTCTTC.